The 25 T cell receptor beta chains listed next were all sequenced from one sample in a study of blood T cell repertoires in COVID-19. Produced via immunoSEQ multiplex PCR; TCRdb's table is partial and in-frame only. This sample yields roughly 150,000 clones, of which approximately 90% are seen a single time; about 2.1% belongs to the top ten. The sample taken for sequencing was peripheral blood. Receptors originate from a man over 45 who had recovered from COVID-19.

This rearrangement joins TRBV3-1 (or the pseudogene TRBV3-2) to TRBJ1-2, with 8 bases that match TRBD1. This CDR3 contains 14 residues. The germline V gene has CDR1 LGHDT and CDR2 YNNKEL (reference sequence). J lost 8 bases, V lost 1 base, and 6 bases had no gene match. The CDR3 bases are TGTGCCAGCAGCCAAGGATTCAGGGGGCAAGGCTACACCTTC. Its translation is CASSQGFRGQGYTF.

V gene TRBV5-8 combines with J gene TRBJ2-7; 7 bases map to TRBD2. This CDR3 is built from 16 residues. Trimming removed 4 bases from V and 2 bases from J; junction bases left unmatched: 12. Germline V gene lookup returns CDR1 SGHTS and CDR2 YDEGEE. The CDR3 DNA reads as TGTGCCAGCAGCCGCTGGGAGGGTTCGGAAACCTACGAGCAGTACTTC. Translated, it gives CASSRWEGSETYEQYF.

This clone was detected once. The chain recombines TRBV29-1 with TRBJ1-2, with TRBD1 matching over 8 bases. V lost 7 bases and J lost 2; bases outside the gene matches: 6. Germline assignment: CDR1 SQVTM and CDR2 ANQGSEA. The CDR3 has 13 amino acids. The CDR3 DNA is TGCAGCGCCACGCCAGGGGGCAACTATGGCTACACCTTC. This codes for CSATPGGNYGYTF.

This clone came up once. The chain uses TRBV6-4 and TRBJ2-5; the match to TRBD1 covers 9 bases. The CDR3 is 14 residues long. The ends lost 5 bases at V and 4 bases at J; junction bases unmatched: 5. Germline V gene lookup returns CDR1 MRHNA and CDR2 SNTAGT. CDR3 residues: CASSPTGGRETQYF. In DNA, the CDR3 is TGTGCCAGCAGTCCGACAGGGGGTCGAGAGACCCAGTACTTC.

CDR3 amino acids: CASSESLRASGKYNEQFF. The CDR3 DNA reads TGCGCCAGCAGTGAGTCATTAAGGGCGAGCGGGAAGTACAATGAGCAGTTCTTC. This rearrangement joins TRBV10-2 to TRBJ2-1, with 7 bases aligning to TRBD2. The V gene's germline CDR1 is WSHSY and CDR2 SAAADI. CDR3 length: 18 amino acids. The V segment lost 0 bases and the J segment 4 bases; nucleotides outside the gene matches: 12.

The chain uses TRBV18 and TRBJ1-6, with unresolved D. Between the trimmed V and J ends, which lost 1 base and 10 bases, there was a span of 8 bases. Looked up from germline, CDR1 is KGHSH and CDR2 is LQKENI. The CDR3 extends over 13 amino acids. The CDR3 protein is CASSPQRNSPLHF. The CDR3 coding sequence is TGTGCCAGCTCACCACAGCGGAACTCACCCCTCCACTTT.

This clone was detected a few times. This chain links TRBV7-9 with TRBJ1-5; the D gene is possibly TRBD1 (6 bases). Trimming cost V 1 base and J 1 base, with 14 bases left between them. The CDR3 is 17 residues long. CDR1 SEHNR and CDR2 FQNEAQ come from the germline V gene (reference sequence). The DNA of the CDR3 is TGTGCCAGCAGCTTAGGCGTTGGGGGCGCGAGCAATCAGCCCCAGCATTTT. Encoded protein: CASSLGVGGASNQPQHF. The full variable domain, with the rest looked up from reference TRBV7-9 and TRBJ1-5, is DTGVSQNPRHKITKRGQNVTFRCDPISEHNRLYWYRQTLGQGPEFLTYFQNEAQLEKSRLLSDRFSAERPKGSFSTLEIQRTEQGDSAMYLCASSLGVGGASNQPQHFGDGTRLSIL.

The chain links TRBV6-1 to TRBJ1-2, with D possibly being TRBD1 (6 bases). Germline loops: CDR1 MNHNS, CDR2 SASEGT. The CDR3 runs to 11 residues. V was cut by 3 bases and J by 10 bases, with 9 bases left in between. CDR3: CASSDRGPYTF. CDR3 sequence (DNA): TGTGCCAGCAGTGACAGGGGCCCCTACACCTTC.

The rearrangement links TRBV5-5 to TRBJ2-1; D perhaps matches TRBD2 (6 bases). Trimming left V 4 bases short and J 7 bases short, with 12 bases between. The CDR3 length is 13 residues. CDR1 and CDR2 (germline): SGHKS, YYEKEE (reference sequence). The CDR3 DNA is TGTGCCAGCAGCCCCTGGAGCGGGAATGAGCAGTTCTTC. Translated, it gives CASSPWSGNEQFF.

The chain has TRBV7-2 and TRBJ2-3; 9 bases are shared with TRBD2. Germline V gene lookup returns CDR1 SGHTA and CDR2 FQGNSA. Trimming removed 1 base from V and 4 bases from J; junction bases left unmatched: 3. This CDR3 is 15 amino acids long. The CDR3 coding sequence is TGTGCCAGCAGCTTAGTCGCGGGAGGGGCAGATACGCAGTATTTT. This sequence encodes CASSLVAGGADTQYF.

The CDR3 loop is CAWTIGRGVGTQYF. The CDR3 DNA sequence: TGTGCCTGGACAATCGGGAGGGGGGTTGGGACCCAGTACTTC. The chain couples TRBV30 to TRBJ2-5; 8 bases fit TRBD2. The CDR3 has 14 residues. Germline V CDR1 and CDR2: GTSNPN, SVGIG (reference sequence). Trimming at V came to 4 bases and at J to 7 bases, leaving 11 bases not matched to a gene.

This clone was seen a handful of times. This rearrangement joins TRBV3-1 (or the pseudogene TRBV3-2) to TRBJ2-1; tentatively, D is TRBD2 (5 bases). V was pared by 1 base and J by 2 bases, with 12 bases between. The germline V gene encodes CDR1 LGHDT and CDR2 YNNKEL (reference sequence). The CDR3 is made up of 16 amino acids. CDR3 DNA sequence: TGTGCCAGCAGCCAAGGAGGGCTAGCCCCCTACAATGAGCAGTTCTTC. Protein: CASSQGGLAPYNEQFF.

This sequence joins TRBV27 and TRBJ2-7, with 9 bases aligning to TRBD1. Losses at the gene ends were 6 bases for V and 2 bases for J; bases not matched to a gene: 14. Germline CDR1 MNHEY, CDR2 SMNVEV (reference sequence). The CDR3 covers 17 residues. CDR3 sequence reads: CASSRGDRASLTYEQYF. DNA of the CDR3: TGTGCCAGCAGCCGCGGGGACAGGGCATCCCTTACCTACGAGCAGTACTTC.

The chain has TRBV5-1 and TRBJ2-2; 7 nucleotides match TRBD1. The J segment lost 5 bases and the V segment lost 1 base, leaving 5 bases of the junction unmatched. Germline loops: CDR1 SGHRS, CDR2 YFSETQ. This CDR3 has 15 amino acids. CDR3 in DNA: TGCGCCAGCAGCTTGTCGGCAGGGGGTACCGGGGAGCTGTTTTTT. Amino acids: CASSLSAGGTGELFF.

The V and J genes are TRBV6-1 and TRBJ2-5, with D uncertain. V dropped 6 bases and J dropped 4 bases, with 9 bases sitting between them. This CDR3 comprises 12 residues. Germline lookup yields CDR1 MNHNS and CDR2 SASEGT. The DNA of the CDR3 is TGTGCCAGCAGGTATCCAGGAGAGACCCAGTACTTC. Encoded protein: CASRYPGETQYF.

CDR3 bases: TGTGCCAGCAGTTACTCGAGCGGGGCCCATCAGCCCCAGCATTTT. Its protein is CASSYSSGAHQPQHF. V is TRBV6-5 and J is TRBJ1-5, with a weak D call TRBD1 (5 bases). Germline CDR1 and CDR2: MNHEY and SVGAGI. With 0 bases removed from V and 5 bases from J, the gap between germline ends came to 11 bases. CDR3 length equals 15 residues.

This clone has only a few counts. The CDR3 is CASSKRFQETQYF. The CDR3 DNA is TGTGCCAGCTCCAAGCGGTTCCAAGAGACCCAGTACTTC. The chain has TRBV19 and TRBJ2-5; D is possibly TRBD2 (5 bases). CDR3 length: 13 residues. Germline lookup yields CDR1 LNHDA and CDR2 SQIVND (reference sequence). The ends were cut back, 9 bases at V and 1 base at J, with 12 bases in the middle.

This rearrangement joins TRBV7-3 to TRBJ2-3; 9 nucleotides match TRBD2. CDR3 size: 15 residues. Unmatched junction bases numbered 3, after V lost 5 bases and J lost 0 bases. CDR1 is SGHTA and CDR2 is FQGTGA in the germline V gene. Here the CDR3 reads CASSQAGGSTDTQYF. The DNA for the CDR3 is TGTGCCAGCAGCCAAGCGGGGGGTAGCACAGATACGCAGTATTTT. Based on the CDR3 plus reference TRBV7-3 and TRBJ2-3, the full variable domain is GAGVSQTPSNKVTEKGKYVELRCDPISGHTALYWYRQSLGQGPEFLIYFQGTGAADDSGLPNDRFFAVRPEGSVSTLKIQRTERGDSAVYLCASSQAGGSTDTQYFGPGTRLTVL.

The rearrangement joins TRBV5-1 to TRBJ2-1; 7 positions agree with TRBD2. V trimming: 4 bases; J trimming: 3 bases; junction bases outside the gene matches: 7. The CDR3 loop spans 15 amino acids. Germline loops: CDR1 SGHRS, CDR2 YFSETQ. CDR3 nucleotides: TGCGCCAGCAGCCTCTCCGGGACTAACTACAATGAGCAGTTCTTC. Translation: CASSLSGTNYNEQFF.

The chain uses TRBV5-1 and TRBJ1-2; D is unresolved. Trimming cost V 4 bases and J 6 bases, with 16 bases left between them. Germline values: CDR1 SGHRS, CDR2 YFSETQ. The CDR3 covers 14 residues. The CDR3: CASSPLPGIHGYTF. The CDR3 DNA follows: TGCGCCAGCAGCCCCTTACCGGGGATACATGGCTACACCTTC. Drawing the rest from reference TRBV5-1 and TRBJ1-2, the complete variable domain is KAGVTQTPRYLIKTRGQQVTLSCSPISGHRSVSWYQQTPGQGLQFLFEYFSETQRNKGNFPGRFSGRQFSNSRSEMNVSTLELGDSALYLCASSPLPGIHGYTFGSGTRLTVV.

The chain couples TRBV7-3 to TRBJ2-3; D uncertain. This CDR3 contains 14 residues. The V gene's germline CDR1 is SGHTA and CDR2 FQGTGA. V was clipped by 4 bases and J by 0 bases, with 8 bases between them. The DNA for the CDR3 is TGTGCCAGCAGCTCTACCTCTAGCACAGATACGCAGTATTTT. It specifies CASSSTSSTDTQYF.

DNA for the CDR3: TGTGCCAGCAGCCCGTCCTATAATTCACCCCTCCACTTT. Residues: CASSPSYNSPLHF. This chain joins TRBV28 and TRBJ1-6, with D uncertain. The V end lost 6 bases, the J end lost 1 base, and 4 bases lay between the germline ends. CDR1 is MDHEN, CDR2 SYDVKM, per germline. The CDR3 has 13 residues. Combining the CDR3 with reference TRBV28 and TRBJ1-6 gives the whole variable domain DVKVTQSSRYLVKRTGEKVFLECVQDMDHENMFWYRQDPGLGLRLIYFSYDVKMKEKGDIPEGYSVSREKKERFSLILESASTNQTSMYLCASSPSYNSPLHFGNGTRLTVT.

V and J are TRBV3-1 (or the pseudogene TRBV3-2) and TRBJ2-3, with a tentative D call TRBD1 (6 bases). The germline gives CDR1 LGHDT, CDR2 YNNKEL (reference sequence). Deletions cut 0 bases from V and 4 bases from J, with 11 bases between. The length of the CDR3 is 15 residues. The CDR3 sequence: CASSQDNRDADTQYF. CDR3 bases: TGTGCCAGCAGCCAAGATAACAGGGATGCAGATACGCAGTATTTT.

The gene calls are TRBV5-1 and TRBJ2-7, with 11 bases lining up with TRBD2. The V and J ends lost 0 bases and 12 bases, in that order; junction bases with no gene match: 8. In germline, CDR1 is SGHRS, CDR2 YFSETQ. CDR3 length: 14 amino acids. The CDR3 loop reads CASSLEASGRSPYF. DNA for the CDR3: TGCGCCAGCAGCTTGGAAGCTAGCGGGAGGTCCCCGTACTTC.

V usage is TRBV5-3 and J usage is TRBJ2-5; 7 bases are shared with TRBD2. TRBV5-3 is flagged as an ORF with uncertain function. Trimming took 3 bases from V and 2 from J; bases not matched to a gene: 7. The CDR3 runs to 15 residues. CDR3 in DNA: TGTGCCAGAAGCTGTGGCGCTAGCGGTCAAGAGACCCAGTACTTC. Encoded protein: CARSCGASGQETQYF.